A single sample is the source of the 10 T cell receptor beta chains below, sequenced in a study of shared T cell receptors in the human thymus. Here immunoSEQ multiplex PCR was the method, and the copy in TCRdb shows in-frame clones only, minus some. Of some 720,000 clones listed, roughly 90% were seen once; the top ten hold about 0.01%. A further study also used this sample, focusing on human thymus T cells.

Sequenced: thymocytes. The receptors originated from a boy under three years old with a congenital heart defect.

The V gene is TRBV12-5, the J gene TRBJ2-1, with D unclear. The V gene lost 7 bases and the J gene lost 5 bases, with 18 bases spanning the gap. Germline assignment: CDR1 LGHNT and CDR2 FRNRAP. There are 15 residues in the CDR3. The CDR3 nucleotides are TGTGCTAGTGCCCTGACGGGTGTAGTCCACAATGAGCAGTTCTTC. This translates into CASALTGVVHNEQFF. Together with reference TRBV12-5 and TRBJ2-1, the CDR3 gives the full variable domain: DARVTQTPRHKVTEMGQEVTMRCQPILGHNTVFWYRQTMMQGLELLAYFRNRAPLDDSGMPKDRFSAEMPDATLATLKIQPSEPRDSAVYFCASALTGVVHNEQFFGPGTRLTVL.

V gene TRBV28 combines with J gene TRBJ1-5; D unclear. Per the germline V gene, CDR1 is MDHEN and CDR2 is SYDVKM. The V gene lost 6 bases and the J gene lost 3 bases, with 9 bases spanning the gap. The CDR3 is made up of 13 amino acids. The CDR3 DNA follows: TGTGCCAGCAGCACACGTATCAATCAGCCCCAGCATTTT. It encodes CASSTRINQPQHF.

The genes are TRBV5-1 and TRBJ2-5, with D unclear. There are 14 residues in the CDR3. Germline CDR1 SGHRS, CDR2 YFSETQ. V lost 0 bases and J lost 2, with 8 bases in between. The CDR3 loop reads CASSLARRQETQYF. CDR3 DNA: TGCGCCAGCAGCTTGGCCAGGCGACAAGAGACCCAGTACTTC.

Only one count was recorded for this clone. This chain uses TRBV27 with TRBJ1-4, with 7 bases matching TRBD1. Losses at the gene ends were 6 bases for V and 7 bases for J; bases not matched to a gene: 14. CDR1 and CDR2 (germline): MNHEY, SMNVEV (reference sequence). This CDR3 region has 16 residues. The CDR3 bases are TGTGCCAGCAGGAGGGGGAACAGGGGACTCGGTGAAAAACTGTTTTTT. Protein product: CASRRGNRGLGEKLFF. Drawing the rest from reference TRBV27 and TRBJ1-4, the complete variable domain is EAQVTQNPRYLITVTGKKLTVTCSQNMNHEYMSWYRQDPGLGLRQIYYSMNVEVTDKGDVPEGYKVSRKEKRNFPLILESPSPNQTSLYFCASRRGNRGLGEKLFFGSGTQLSVL.

The V and J genes are TRBV7-9 and TRBJ2-7; 11 bases agree with TRBD2. CDR1 SEHNR and CDR2 FQNEAQ come from the germline V gene (reference sequence). V dropped 5 bases and J dropped 4; count of bases not matched to a gene: 10. The CDR3 loop spans 16 amino acids. The chain's CDR3 is CASSQGEIAGGYEQYF. CDR3 bases: TGTGCCAGCAGCCAGGGCGAGATAGCGGGAGGGTACGAGCAGTACTTC.

V usage is TRBV11-3 and J usage is TRBJ2-3, with 11 bases identical to TRBD2. V lost 3 bases and J lost 4; bases outside the gene matches: 9. Germline V gene lookup returns CDR1 SGHNT and CDR2 YENEEA. The CDR3 sequence is 17 residues long. This CDR3 reads CASSFESIAGGADTQYF. The CDR3 coding sequence is TGTGCCAGCAGCTTCGAAAGTATAGCGGGAGGGGCAGATACGCAGTATTTT.

The chain joins TRBV27 to TRBJ2-7, with a tentative D call TRBD2 (6 bases). The germline V gene encodes CDR1 MNHEY and CDR2 SMNVEV (reference sequence). V lost 3 bases and J 5 bases, leaving 17 bases between the germline ends. The CDR3 is made up of 15 amino acids. For the CDR3, the DNA is TGTGCCAGCAGTTTTGTGACTAGTTTGCTCCACGAGCAGTACTTC. Translating it yields CASSFVTSLLHEQYF.

V gene TRBV13 combines with J gene TRBJ1-2; 7 bases align to TRBD1. J gave up 6 bases and V 5 bases, and 6 bases lay outside the gene matches. CDR1 and CDR2 (germline): PRHDT, FYEKMQ (reference sequence). This CDR3 is built from 13 residues. CDR3 region: CASSPGGKDGYTF. In DNA, the CDR3 is TGTGCCAGCAGCCCAGGGGGAAAGGATGGCTACACCTTC.

The J gene is TRBJ2-7, the V gene TRBV7-2, with TRBD2 identical over 16 bases. J was trimmed by 3 bases and V by 3 bases; bases with no gene match: 8. CDR1 is SGHTA and CDR2 is FQGNSA in the germline V gene. This CDR3 region has 18 residues. DNA of the CDR3: TGTGCCAGCAGCTTGGGAGGGACTAGCGGGAGGGCCGTCTACGAGCAGTACTTC. This sequence encodes CASSLGGTSGRAVYEQYF.

The chain has TRBV4-1 and TRBJ2-1; 9 bases fit TRBD1. There are 17 residues in the CDR3. Germline CDR1 and CDR2: MGHRA and YSYEKL. V was clipped by 0 bases and J by 8 bases; unmatched bases: 11. The CDR3: CASSQDSPGTGKHEQFF. The CDR3 DNA follows: TGCGCCAGCAGCCAAGATTCCCCGGGGACAGGGAAGCATGAGCAGTTCTTC.